The 9 T cell receptor beta chains in this list originate from one sample, sequenced in a study of monozygotic twins with inflammatory bowel disease. TCRdb reworked the 5' RACE reads into one entry per CDR3 protein, no DNA. Here the sample table reports a few hundred thousand distinct CDR3 sequences. The sequenced sample consisted of blood. Every receptor here comes from a human donor with ulcerative colitis or Crohn's disease, or a healthy co-twin of an affected twin (not recorded which).

This chain links TRBV12-5 with TRBJ2-1; TCRdb outputs TRBD1, but without DNA this stays unchecked. Per the germline V gene, CDR1 is LGHNT and CDR2 is FRNRAP. The CDR3 is made up of 15 amino acids. CDR3 sequence reads: CASALGQVPYNEQFF.

The chain couples TRBV30 to TRBJ1-4; checking the TCRdb D call of TRBD1 is not possible without DNA. Germline CDR1 is GTSNPN and CDR2 is SVGIG (reference sequence). The CDR3 totals 13 residues. The CDR3 sequence is CAWRYRGIEKLFF. The full variable domain, rest sourced from reference TRBV30 and TRBJ1-4, is SQTIHQWPATLVQPVGSPLSLECTVEGTSNPNLYWYRQAAGRGLQLLFYSVGIGQISSEVPQNLSASRPQDRQFILSSKKLLLSDSGFYLCAWRYRGIEKLFFGSGTQLSVL.

V and J are TRBV6-5 and TRBJ2-5; lacking DNA, the TRBD1 call made by TCRdb goes unchecked. The V gene's germline CDR1 is MNHEY and CDR2 SVGAGI. CDR3 size: 14 residues. CDR3 sequence: CASSSWTVQETQYF.

The J gene is TRBJ1-1, the V gene TRBV20-1; TCRdb gives TRBD1 as the D gene, but with no DNA this cannot be confirmed. The CDR3 totals 13 residues. CDR1 and CDR2 from the germline V gene are DFQATT and SNEGSKA (reference sequence). The CDR3 loop is CSARMGVDTEAFF.

The V gene is TRBV7-2, the J gene TRBJ2-3; TCRdb selects TRBD2, and the lack of DNA leaves this call unchecked. The CDR3 totals 17 residues. Germline CDR1 reads SGHTA; CDR2 reads FQGNSA. The CDR3 here is CASSPLHSRRGRGTQYF.

The rearrangement joins TRBV19 to TRBJ2-3; no DNA is available, so the TRBD2 call from TCRdb remains unchecked. Germline-derived CDR1 and CDR2 are LNHDA and SQIVND (reference sequence). CDR3 length: 15 residues. This chain's CDR3 is CASNDPSGGTDTQYF.

V gene TRBV4-2 combines with J gene TRBJ2-7; lacking DNA, the TRBD1 call made by TCRdb goes unchecked. CDR3 length: 13 residues. Germline V gives CDR1 LGHNA, CDR2 YNFKEQ. CDR3 loop: CASSQDAGSEQYF.

CDR3 residues: CASSQSIRQGSYEQYF. J is TRBJ2-7 and V is TRBV4-3. The germline V gene encodes CDR1 LGHNA and CDR2 YSLEER. There are 16 residues in the CDR3.

V is TRBV20-1 and J is TRBJ1-5. The CDR3 is 12 residues long. CDR1 is DFQATT and CDR2 is SNEGSKA in the germline V gene (reference sequence). This chain's CDR3 is CSAANSAQPQHF.